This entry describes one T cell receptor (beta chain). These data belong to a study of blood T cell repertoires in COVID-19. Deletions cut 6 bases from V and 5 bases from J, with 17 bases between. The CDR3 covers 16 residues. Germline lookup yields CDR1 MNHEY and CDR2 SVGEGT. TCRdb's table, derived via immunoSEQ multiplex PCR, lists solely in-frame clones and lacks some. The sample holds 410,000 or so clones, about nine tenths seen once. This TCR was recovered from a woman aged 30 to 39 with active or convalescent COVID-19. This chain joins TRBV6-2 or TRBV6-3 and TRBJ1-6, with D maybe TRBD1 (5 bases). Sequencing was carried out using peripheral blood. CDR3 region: CASSPQGWLNNSPLHF. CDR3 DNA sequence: TGTGCCAGCAGCCCTCAGGGTTGGCTAAATAATTCACCCCTCCACTTT.